The following is a T cell receptor beta chain sequence with its context. Its antigen remains unknown. Measured with immunoSEQ multiplex PCR; TCRdb has only the in-frame clones, and not every one. This table holds 2 million or so clones, about 95% found once. The data belong to a study of shared clonotypes between healthy human individuals. In the study overall: Donors consisted of a couple of women and three men between 18 and 49. Study-level findings and limits: Donors were few, which limited the genetic and exposure-history diversity represented.

Trimming took 2 bases from V and 6 from J, leaving 10 bases between them. The CDR3 loop spans 13 amino acids. Germline V gene sequence: CDR1 SQVTM, CDR2 ANQGSEA. Positively selected for CCR7, the CD45RO-negative cells used as naive CD8 cells excluded terminally differentiated effector memory CD45RA+ cells. The sequencing input was naive CD8+ T cells sorted from blood. This chain links TRBV29-1 with TRBJ2-2; the D gene is possibly TRBD2 (5 bases). This clonotype was obtained from a man younger than 35 in good health. CDR3 residues: CSVERTSSGELFF. The CDR3 bases are TGCAGCGTTGAAAGGACTTCCTCCGGGGAGCTGTTTTTT.